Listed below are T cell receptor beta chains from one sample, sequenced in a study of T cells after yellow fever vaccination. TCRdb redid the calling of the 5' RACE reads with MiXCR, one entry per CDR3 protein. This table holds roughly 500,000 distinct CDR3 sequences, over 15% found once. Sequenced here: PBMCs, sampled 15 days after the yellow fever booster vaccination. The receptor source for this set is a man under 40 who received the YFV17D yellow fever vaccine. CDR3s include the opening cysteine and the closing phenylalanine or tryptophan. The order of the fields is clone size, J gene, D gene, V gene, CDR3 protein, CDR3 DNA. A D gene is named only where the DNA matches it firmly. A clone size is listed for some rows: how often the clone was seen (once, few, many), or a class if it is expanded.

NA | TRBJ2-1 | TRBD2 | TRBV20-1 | CSAGTSGGAYNEQFF | TGCAGTGCTGGGACTAGCGGGGGGGCCTACAATGAGCAGTTCTTC
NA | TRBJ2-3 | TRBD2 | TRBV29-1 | CSARPAGGPDTQYF | TGCAGCGCCCGCCCGGCGGGAGGGCCAGATACGCAGTATTTT
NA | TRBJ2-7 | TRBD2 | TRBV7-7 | CASSPLAGEGPQYF | TGTGCTAGCAGCCCTTTAGCGGGAGAAGGGCCGCAGTACTTC
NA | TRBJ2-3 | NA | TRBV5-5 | CASSFKPGTDTQYF | TGTGCCAGCAGCTTTAAACCTGGCACAGATACGCAGTATTTT
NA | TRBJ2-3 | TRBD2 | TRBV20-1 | CSASRLAGREDTQYF | TGCAGTGCTTCCCGACTAGCGGGGCGAGAGGATACGCAGTATTTT
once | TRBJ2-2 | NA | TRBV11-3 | CASSSDRTGELFF | TGTGCCAGCAGCTCGGACAGAACCGGGGAGCTGTTTTTT
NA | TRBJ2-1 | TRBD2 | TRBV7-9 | CASSFPGLAGGSDEQFF | TGTGCCAGCAGCTTCCCTGGACTAGCGGGGGGGTCTGATGAGCAGTTCTTC
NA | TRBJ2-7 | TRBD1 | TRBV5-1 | CASSLRWTGSYEQYF | TGCGCCAGCAGCTTAAGATGGACAGGCTCCTACGAGCAGTACTTC
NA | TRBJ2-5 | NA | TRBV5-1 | CASSFTVLSGLETQYF | TGCGCCAGCAGCTTCACGGTTTTATCCGGGCTGGAGACCCAGTACTTC
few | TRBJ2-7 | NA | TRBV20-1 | CSAREVGEQYF | TGCAGTGCTAGAGAGGTAGGGGAGCAGTACTTC
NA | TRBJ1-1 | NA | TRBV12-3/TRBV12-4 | CASSFLVTEAFF | TGTGCCAGCAGTTTTCTGGTCACTGAAGCTTTCTTT
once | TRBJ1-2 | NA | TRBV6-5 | CASSYSRGHRYGYTF | TGTGCCAGCAGTTACTCGCGTGGACACCGCTATGGCTACACCTTC
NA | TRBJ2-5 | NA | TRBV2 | CASSEIGTRKEETQYF | TGTGCCAGCAGTGAAATCGGGACTCGAAAAGAAGAGACCCAGTACTTC
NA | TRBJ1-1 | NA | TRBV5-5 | CASSFLTPSEAFF | TGTGCCAGCAGCTTTCTTACACCTTCTGAAGCTTTCTTT
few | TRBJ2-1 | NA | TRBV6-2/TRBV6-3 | CASRQALSGTILAF | TGTGCCAGCAGGCAGGCGTTGAGCGGGACAATTTTGGCCTTC
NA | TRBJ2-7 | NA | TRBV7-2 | CASSQAGVPLGEQYF | TGTGCCAGCAGCCAGGCAGGGGTTCCACTCGGCGAGCAGTACTTC
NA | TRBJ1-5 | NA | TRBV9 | CASSVGENQPQHF | TGTGCCAGCAGCGTAGGCGAGAATCAGCCCCAGCATTTT
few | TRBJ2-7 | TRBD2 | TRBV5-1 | CASRREGLTYEQYF | TGCGCCAGCCGGCGGGAGGGCCTCACCTACGAGCAGTACTTC
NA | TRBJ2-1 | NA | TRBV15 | CATSITGLEQFF | TGTGCCACCAGCATAACAGGGCTTGAGCAGTTCTTC
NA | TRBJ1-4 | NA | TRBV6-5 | CASSYGGQGGTNEKLFF | TGTGCCAGCAGTTACGGCGGACAAGGAGGAACTAATGAAAAACTGTTTTTT
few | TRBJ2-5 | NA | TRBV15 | CATSNRNPAETQYF | TGTGCCACCAGCAATCGTAACCCCGCAGAGACCCAGTACTTC
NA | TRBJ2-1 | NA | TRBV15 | CATSRGQGTYNEQFF | TGTGCCACCAGCAGAGGGCAGGGGACCTACAATGAGCAGTTCTTC
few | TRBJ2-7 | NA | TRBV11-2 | CASSLHVYEQYF | TGTGCCAGCAGCCTACACGTCTACGAGCAGTACTTC
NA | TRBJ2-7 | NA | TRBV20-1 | CSARVPTRTYEQYF | TGCAGTGCTAGAGTCCCCACTAGAACCTACGAGCAGTACTTC
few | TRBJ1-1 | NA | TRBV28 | CASDSSNTEAFF | TGTGCCAGCGACAGTTCGAACACTGAAGCTTTCTTT
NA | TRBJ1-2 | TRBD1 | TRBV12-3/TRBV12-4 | CASSPIQGQDDYGYTF | TGTGCCAGCAGTCCCATTCAGGGACAGGATGACTATGGCTACACCTTC